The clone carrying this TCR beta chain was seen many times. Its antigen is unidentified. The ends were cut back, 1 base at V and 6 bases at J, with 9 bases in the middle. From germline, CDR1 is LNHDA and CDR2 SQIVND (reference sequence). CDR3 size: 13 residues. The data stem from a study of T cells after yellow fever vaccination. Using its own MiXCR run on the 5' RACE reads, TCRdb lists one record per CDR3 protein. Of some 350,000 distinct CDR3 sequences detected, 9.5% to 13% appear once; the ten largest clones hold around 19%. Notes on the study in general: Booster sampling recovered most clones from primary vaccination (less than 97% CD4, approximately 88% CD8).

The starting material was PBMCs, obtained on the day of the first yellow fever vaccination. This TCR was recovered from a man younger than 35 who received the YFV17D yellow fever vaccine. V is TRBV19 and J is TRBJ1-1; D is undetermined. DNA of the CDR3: TGTGCCAGTAGTATAGGAGGGAATGCTGAAGCTTTCTTT. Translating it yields CASSIGGNAEAFF.